The rows below give T cell receptor beta chains drawn from one sample of a study of blood T cell repertoires in COVID-19. Sequenced by immunoSEQ multiplex PCR; TCRdb stores in-frame clones only, minus some. The repertoire holds some 100,000 clones, about 86% seen once, with approximately 2.6% in the top ten. Sequenced input: PBMCs or T cells enriched from blood (not recorded which). Receptor source: a woman aged 45-65 years who had recovered from COVID-19. CDR3s include the opening cysteine and the closing phenylalanine or tryptophan. The D gene is left open where the match is weak. For some rows the clone size is stated as once, few or many, or as a class when expanded; others skip it.

clone_size	v_call	j_call	d_call	cdr3_nt	cdr3_aa
once	TRBV3-1/TRBV3-2	TRBJ1-1	-	TGTGCCAGCAGCCAACAGGGGCCGGGGAACACTGAAGCTTTCTTT	CASSQQGPGNTEAFF
-	TRBV19	TRBJ2-3	TRBD2	TGTGCCAGTAAGCCTAGCGGGAGGGCCACAGATACGCAGTATTTT	CASKPSGRATDTQYF
-	TRBV6-5	TRBJ2-7	-	TGTGCCAGCAGTTTTATAGCGGAAACCAACACCTACGAGCAGTACTTC	CASSFIAETNTYEQYF
-	TRBV28	TRBJ2-7	TRBD1	TGTGCCAGCAGTTCCGGGACAGGGCACTCCTACGAGCAGTACTTC	CASSSGTGHSYEQYF
once	TRBV5-1	TRBJ1-1	-	TGCGCCAGCAGCAAAGACGGGTCTGAAGCTTTCTTT	CASSKDGSEAFF
-	TRBV28	TRBJ2-7	-	TGTGCCAGCAGGGAGGGTAAAGACGAGCAGTACTTC	CASREGKDEQYF
few	TRBV3-1/TRBV3-2	TRBJ2-7	-	TGTGCCAGCAGCCAAGATCCGAGAGGGGGGGCATACGAGCAGTACTTC	CASSQDPRGGAYEQYF
once	TRBV2	TRBJ2-5	-	TGTGCCAGCAGATTGGGGGAGGCCCAAGAGACCCAGTACTTC	CASRLGEAQETQYF
-	TRBV3-1/TRBV3-2	TRBJ1-1	-	TGTGCCAGCAGCCACAGGGGAGACACTGAAGCTTTCTTT	CASSHRGDTEAFF
once	TRBV9	TRBJ1-2	-	TGTGCCAGCAGCGCTGGACACCTCAACTATGGCTACACCTTC	CASSAGHLNYGYTF
-	TRBV7-9	TRBJ2-3	-	TGTGCCAGCAGCCTAACAGATACGCAGTATTTT	CASSLTDTQYF
-	TRBV9	TRBJ1-1	-	TGTGCCAGCAGCGTAGGTTGGCAGGGGAACACTGAAGCTTTCTTT	CASSVGWQGNTEAFF
-	TRBV7-9	TRBJ2-1	TRBD2	TGTGCCAGCAGCTCACTAGCGGGATCCCTAAGGTTCTTC	CASSSLAGSLRFF
-	TRBV18	TRBJ2-3	TRBD1	TGTGCCAGCTCACCACAGGGGGCGCGGCAAACAGATACGCAGTATTTT	CASSPQGARQTDTQYF
-	TRBV6-4	TRBJ1-4	TRBD1	TGTGCCAGCAGTGAGGGACAGTCAACTAATGAAAAACTGTTTTTT	CASSEGQSTNEKLFF
-	TRBV5-1	TRBJ1-1	-	TGCGCCAGCAGCATCGATCTGCGGGGGAACACTGAAGCTTTCTTT	CASSIDLRGNTEAFF
-	TRBV5-1	TRBJ1-1	-	TGCGCCAGCAGCGGCGACACCCTGGAAGCTTTCTTT	CASSGDTLEAFF
-	TRBV6-5	TRBJ2-3	TRBD2	TGTGCCAGCAAGTGGACTAGCGCCACAGATACGCAGTATTTT	CASKWTSATDTQYF
-	TRBV29-1	TRBJ2-7	TRBD2	TGCAGCGCAAGGACTAGCACCTACGAGCAGTACTTC	CSARTSTYEQYF
-	TRBV13	TRBJ2-1	-	TGTGCCAGCAGCCTAGGACAGAGGGTGGGCTATGAGCAGTTCTTC	CASSLGQRVGYEQFF
-	TRBV27	TRBJ2-7	TRBD2	TGTGCCAGCAGTTTAAACAGCGGGGGGGTTTCCTACGAGCAGTACTTC	CASSLNSGGVSYEQYF
-	TRBV30	TRBJ2-2	TRBD2	TGTGCCTGGAATTATCTTTCGCTTAGCGGGAGGGCCATCGGGGAGCTGTTTTTT	CAWNYLSLSGRAIGELFF
-	TRBV6-5	TRBJ2-2	-	TGTGCCAGCAGTCGCCATAGGACTGCCCCCGGGGAGCTGTTTTTT	CASSRHRTAPGELFF